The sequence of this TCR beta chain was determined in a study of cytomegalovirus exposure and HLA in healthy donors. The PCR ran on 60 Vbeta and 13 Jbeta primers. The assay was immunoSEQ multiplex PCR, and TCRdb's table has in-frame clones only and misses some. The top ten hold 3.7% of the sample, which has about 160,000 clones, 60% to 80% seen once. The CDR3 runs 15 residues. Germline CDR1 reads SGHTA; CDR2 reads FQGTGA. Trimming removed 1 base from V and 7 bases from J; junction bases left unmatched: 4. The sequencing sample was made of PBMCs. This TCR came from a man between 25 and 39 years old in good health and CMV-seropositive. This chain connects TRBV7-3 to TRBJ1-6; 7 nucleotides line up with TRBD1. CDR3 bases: TGTGCCAGCAGCTTAATGGGGGACAGCAATTCACCCCTCCACTTT. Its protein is CASSLMGDSNSPLHF.